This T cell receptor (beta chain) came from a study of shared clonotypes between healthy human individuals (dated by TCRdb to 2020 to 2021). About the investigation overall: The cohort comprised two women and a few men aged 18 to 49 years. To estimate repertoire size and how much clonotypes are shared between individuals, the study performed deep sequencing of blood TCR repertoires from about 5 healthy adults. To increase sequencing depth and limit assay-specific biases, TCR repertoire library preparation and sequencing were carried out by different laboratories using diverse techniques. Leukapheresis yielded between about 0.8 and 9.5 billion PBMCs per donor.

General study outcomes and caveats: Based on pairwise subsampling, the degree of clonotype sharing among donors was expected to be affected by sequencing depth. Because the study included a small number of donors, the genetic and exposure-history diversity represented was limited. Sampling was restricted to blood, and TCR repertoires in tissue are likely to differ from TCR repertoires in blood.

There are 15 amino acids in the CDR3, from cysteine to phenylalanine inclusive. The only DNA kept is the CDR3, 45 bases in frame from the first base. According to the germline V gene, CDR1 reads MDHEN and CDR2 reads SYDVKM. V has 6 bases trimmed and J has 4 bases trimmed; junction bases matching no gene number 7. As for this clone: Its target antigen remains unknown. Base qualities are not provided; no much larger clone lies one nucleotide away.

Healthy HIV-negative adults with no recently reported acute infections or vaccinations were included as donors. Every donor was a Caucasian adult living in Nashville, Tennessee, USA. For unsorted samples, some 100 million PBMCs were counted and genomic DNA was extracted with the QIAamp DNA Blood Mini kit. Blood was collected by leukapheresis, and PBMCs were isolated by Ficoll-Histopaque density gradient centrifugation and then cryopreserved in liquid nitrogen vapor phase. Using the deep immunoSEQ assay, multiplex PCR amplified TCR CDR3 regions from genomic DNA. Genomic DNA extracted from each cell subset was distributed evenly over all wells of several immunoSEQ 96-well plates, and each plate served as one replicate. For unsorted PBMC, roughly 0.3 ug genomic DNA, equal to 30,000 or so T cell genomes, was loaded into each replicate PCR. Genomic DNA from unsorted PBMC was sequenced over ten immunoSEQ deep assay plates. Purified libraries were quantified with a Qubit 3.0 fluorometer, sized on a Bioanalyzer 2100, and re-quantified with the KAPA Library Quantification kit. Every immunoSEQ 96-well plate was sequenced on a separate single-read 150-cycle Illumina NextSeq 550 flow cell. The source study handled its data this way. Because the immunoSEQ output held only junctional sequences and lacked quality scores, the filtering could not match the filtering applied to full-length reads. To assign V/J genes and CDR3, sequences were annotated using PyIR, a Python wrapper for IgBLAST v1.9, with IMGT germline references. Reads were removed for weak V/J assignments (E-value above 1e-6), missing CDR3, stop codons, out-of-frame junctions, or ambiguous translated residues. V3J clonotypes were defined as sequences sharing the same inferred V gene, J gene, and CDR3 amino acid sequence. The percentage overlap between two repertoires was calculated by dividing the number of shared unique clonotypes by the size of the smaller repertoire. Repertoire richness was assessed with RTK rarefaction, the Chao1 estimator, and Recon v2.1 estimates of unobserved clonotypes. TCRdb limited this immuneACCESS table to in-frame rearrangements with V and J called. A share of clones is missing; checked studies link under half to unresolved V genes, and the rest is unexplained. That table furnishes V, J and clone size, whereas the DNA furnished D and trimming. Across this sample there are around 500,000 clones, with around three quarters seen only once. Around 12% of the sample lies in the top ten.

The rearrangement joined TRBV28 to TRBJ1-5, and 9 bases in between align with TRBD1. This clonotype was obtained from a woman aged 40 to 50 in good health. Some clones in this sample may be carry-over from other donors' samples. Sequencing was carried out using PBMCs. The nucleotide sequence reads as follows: TGTGCCAGCAGGACAGACAGGGGGGTGAATCAGCCCCAGCATTTT. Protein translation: CASRTDRGVNQPQHF.